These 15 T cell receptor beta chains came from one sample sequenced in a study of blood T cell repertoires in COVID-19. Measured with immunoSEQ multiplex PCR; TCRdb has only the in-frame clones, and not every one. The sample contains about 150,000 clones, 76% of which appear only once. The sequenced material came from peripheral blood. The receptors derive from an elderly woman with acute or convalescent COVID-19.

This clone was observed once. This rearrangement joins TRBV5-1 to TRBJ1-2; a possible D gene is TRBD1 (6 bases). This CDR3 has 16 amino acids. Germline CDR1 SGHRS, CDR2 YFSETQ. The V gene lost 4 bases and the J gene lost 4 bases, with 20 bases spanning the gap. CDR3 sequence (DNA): TGCGCCAGCAGCCCCGAGGGCAGGGGAAGCCCCTATGGCTACACCTTC. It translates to CASSPEGRGSPYGYTF.

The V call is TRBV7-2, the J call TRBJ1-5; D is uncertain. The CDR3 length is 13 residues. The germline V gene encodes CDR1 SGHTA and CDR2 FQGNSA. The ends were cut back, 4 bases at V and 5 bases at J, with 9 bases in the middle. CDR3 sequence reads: CASSYRDHQPQHF. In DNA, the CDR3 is TGTGCCAGCAGCTATCGGGATCATCAGCCCCAGCATTTT. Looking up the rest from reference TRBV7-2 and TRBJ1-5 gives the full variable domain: GAGVSQSPSNKVTEKGKDVELRCDPISGHTALYWYRQSLGQGLEFLIYFQGNSAPDKSGLPSDRFSAERTGGSVSTLTIQRTQQEDSAVYLCASSYRDHQPQHFGDGTRLSIL.

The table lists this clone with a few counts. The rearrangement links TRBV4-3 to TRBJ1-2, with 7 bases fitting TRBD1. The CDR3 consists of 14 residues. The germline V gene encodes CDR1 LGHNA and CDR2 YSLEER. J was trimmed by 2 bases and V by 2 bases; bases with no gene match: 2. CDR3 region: CASSQQQGNYGYTF. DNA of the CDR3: TGCGCCAGCAGCCAACAACAGGGGAACTATGGCTACACCTTC.

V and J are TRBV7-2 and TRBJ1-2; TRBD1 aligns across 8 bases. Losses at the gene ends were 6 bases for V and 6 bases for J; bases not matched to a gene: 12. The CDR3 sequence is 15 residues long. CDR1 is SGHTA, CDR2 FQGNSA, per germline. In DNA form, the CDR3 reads TGTGCCAGCAGGAGACAGGGGTCCCTGAGGGATGGCTACACCTTC. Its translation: CASRRQGSLRDGYTF.

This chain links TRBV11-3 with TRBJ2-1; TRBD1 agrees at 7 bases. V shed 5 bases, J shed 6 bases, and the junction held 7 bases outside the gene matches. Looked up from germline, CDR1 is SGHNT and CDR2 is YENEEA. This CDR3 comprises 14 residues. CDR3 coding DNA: TGTGCCAGCAGCCCTGGGACAGTGCCCAATGAGCAGTTCTTC. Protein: CASSPGTVPNEQFF.

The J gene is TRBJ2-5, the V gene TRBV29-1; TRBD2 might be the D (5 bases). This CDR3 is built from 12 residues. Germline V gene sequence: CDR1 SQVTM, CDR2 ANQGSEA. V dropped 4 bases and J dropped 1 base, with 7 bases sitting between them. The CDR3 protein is CSVVTTQETQYF. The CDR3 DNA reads TGCAGCGTTGTGACTACCCAAGAGACCCAGTACTTC.

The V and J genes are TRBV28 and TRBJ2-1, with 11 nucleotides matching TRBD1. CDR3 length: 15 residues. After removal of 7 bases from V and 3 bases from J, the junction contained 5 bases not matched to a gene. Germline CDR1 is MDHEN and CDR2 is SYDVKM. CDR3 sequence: CASIGQGASYNEQFF. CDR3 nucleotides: TGTGCCAGCATAGGACAGGGGGCTAGCTACAATGAGCAGTTCTTC.

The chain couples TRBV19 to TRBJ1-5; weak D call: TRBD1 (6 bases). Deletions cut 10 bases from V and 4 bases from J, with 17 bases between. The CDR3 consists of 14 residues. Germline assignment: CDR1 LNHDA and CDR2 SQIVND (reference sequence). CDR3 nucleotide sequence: TGTGCCACCTGCCGGGACACGCAAAATCAGCCCCAGCATTTT. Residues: CATCRDTQNQPQHF.

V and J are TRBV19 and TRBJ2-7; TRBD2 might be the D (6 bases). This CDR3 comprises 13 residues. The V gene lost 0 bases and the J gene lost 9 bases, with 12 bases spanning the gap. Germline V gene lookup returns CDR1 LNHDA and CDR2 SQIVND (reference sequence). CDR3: CASSIDRRGVQYF. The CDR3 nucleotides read TGTGCCAGTAGTATAGATCGGAGGGGAGTGCAGTACTTC.

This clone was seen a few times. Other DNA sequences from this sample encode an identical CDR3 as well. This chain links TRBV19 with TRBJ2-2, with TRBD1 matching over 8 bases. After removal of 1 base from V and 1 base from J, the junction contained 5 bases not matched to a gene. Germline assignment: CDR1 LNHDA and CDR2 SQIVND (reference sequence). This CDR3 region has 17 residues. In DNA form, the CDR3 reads TGTGCCAGTAGTATAGGACAGGGGATCGGGAACACCGGGGAGCTGTTTTTT. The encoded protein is CASSIGQGIGNTGELFF.

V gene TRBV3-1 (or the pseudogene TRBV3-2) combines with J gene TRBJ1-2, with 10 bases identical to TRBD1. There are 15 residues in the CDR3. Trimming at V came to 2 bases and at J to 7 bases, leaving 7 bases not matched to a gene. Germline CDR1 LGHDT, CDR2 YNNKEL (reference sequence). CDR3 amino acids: CASSQMDRGGSGYTF. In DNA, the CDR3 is TGTGCCAGCAGCCAAATGGACAGGGGGGGGAGTGGCTACACCTTC.

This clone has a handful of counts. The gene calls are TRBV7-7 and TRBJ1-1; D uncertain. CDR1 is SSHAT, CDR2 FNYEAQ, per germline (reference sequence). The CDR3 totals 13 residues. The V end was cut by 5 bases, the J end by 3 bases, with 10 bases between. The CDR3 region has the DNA TGTGCCAGCAGCAGAGAGAGGGACACTGAAGCTTTCTTT. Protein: CASSRERDTEAFF.

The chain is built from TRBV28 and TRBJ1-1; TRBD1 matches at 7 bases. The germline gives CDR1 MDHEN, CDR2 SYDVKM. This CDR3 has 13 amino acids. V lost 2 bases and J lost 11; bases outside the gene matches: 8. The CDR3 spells CASSLGTVQMAFF. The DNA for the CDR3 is TGTGCCAGCAGTTTAGGGACAGTCCAGATGGCTTTCTTT.

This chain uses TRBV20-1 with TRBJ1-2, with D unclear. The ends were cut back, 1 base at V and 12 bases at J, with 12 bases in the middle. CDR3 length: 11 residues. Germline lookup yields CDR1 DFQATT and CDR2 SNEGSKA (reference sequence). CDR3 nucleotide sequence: TGCAGTGCTAGAGCGAGCGCAAGCCACACCTTC. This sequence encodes CSARASASHTF.

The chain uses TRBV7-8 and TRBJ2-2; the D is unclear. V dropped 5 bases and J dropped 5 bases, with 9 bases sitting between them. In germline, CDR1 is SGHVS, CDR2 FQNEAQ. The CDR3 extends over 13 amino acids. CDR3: CASSLLQTGELFF. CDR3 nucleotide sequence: TGTGCCAGCAGCCTGTTACAGACCGGGGAGCTGTTTTTT.